The 18 T cell receptor beta chains reported below all come from one sample, sequenced in a study of shared clonotypes between healthy human individuals. The repertoire was sequenced with immunoSEQ multiplex PCR; TCRdb's copy has only in-frame clones and lacks some. The sample records about 2 million clones, 85% to 95% being singletons. Sequences were obtained from naive CD4+ T cells sorted from blood. Subset given: CD45RA+ positively selected. Receptors originate from a man in his late teens or twenties in good health.

This clone was recorded once. The rearrangement uses TRBV28 and TRBJ1-6; TRBD1 aligns across 7 bases. The CDR3 covers 18 residues. Germline V gene lookup returns CDR1 MDHEN and CDR2 SYDVKM. V shed 7 bases and J 0 bases; nucleotides not matched to a gene: 12. The chain's CDR3 is CASTRDSLASSYNSPLHF. CDR3 nucleotides: TGTGCCAGCACCCGGGACAGCCTAGCGAGCTCCTATAATTCACCCCTCCACTTT.

The V gene is TRBV27, the J gene TRBJ2-7; 7 nucleotides align to TRBD2. The trim removed 1 base at V and 2 bases at J, leaving 5 bases unmatched. This CDR3 contains 15 residues. The V gene's germline CDR1 is MNHEY and CDR2 SMNVEV (reference sequence). In nucleotides, the CDR3 is TGTGCCAGCAGTTTATTAGGCGGGGGACCCTACGAGCAGTACTTC. It codes for CASSLLGGGPYEQYF.

This sequence joins TRBV5-1 and TRBJ1-1, with D perhaps matching TRBD1 (6 bases). Germline V lookup: CDR1 SGHRS, CDR2 YFSETQ. Trimming took 0 bases from V and 0 from J, leaving 12 bases between them. The CDR3 is made up of 16 amino acids. The CDR3 loop is CASSLARQALNTEAFF. CDR3 in DNA: TGCGCCAGCAGCTTGGCCAGACAGGCGCTGAACACTGAAGCTTTCTTT.

The J gene is TRBJ1-1, the V gene TRBV6-5; D call uncertain. This CDR3 is 14 amino acids long. V lost 2 bases and J 12 bases, leaving 19 bases between the germline ends. CDR1 is MNHEY and CDR2 is SVGAGI in the germline V gene. CDR3 protein: CASSYGPGGPETFF. The CDR3 nucleotides read TGTGCCAGCAGTTACGGCCCGGGAGGGCCTGAGACTTTCTTT.

Note on this clone: Other nucleotide sequences from this sample produce the same CDR3. J is TRBJ2-3 and V is TRBV9; D is undetermined. CDR3 length equals 13 residues. Looked up from germline, CDR1 is SGDLS and CDR2 is YYNGEE. V was shortened by 7 bases and J by 0 bases, with 9 bases between the two germline ends. The CDR3 reads CASALGSTDTQYF. The CDR3 nucleotides read TGTGCCAGCGCCCTGGGGAGCACAGATACGCAGTATTTT.

This clone has just one count. The CDR3 spells CASSLAGSNTEAFF. The CDR3 DNA follows: TGTGCCAGCAGCTTAGCCGGATCGAACACTGAAGCTTTCTTT. The chain recombines TRBV7-9 with TRBJ1-1, with D unresolved. V lost 0 bases, J lost 1 base, and 6 bases lay in between. This CDR3 has 14 residues. Germline values: CDR1 SEHNR, CDR2 FQNEAQ (reference sequence).

The chain employs TRBV10-1 and TRBJ2-7; 8 bases agree with TRBD2. CDR3 length equals 12 residues. V gave up 6 bases and J gave up 3 bases; unmatched junction bases: 1. The germline CDR1 and CDR2 sequences are WNHNN and SYGVQD (reference sequence). CDR3 sequence (DNA): TGCGCCAGCAGCGGGAGGGACTACGAGCAGTACTTC. This codes for CASSGRDYEQYF.

The J gene is TRBJ2-2, the V gene TRBV6-1; TRBD2 aligns across 7 bases. The CDR3 extends over 13 amino acids. Trimming at V came to 5 bases and at J to 8 bases, leaving 5 bases not matched to a gene. Per germline, CDR1 MNHNS and CDR2 SASEGT. In DNA form, the CDR3 reads TGTGCCAGCAGTCCAACTAGCGTGGGGGAGCTGTTTTTT. Translated, it gives CASSPTSVGELFF.

The chain carries TRBV6-5 and TRBJ2-5; TRBD2 agrees at 8 bases. Looked up from germline, CDR1 is MNHEY and CDR2 is SVGAGI. The CDR3 contains 15 residues. V lost 4 bases and J lost 3; bases outside the gene matches: 7. CDR3 loop: CASSSPGTREETQYF. The CDR3 coding sequence is TGTGCCAGCAGTTCCCCCGGGACTAGGGAAGAGACCCAGTACTTC.

V usage is TRBV11-3 and J usage is TRBJ2-5; TRBD1 agrees at 11 bases. V was pared by 5 bases and J by 5 bases, with 7 bases of the junction left unmatched. CDR3 length equals 15 residues. Per germline, CDR1 SGHNT and CDR2 YENEEA. Here the CDR3 DNA reads TGTGCCAGCAGCCAAGGACAGGGGGCTCCGGAGACCCAGTACTTC. Protein: CASSQGQGAPETQYF. Looking up the rest from reference TRBV11-3 and TRBJ2-5 gives the full variable domain: EAGVVQSPRYKIIEKKQPVAFWCNPISGHNTLYWYLQNLGQGPELLIRYENEEAVDDSQLPKDRFSAERLKGVDSTLKIQPAELGDSAVYLCASSQGQGAPETQYFGPGTRLLVL.

The V gene is TRBV28, the J gene TRBJ1-4; maybe TRBD1 (6 bases). V dropped 3 bases and J dropped 6 bases, with 11 bases sitting between them. The CDR3 length is 14 residues. Germline CDR1 and CDR2: MDHEN and SYDVKM. The CDR3 region has the DNA TGTGCCAGCAGTTTCGACAGGCTATATGAAAAACTGTTTTTT. This sequence encodes CASSFDRLYEKLFF.

As for this clone: Other DNA sequences in this specimen translate into the identical CDR3. This rearrangement joins TRBV5-1 to TRBJ1-1, with D possibly TRBD1 on 5 matching bases. Trimming took 0 bases from V and 0 from J, leaving 9 bases between them. The germline V gene encodes CDR1 SGHRS and CDR2 YFSETQ. This CDR3 is built from 15 residues. CDR3 sequence reads: CASSLVGTVNTEAFF. CDR3 in DNA: TGCGCCAGCAGCTTGGTCGGGACGGTGAACACTGAAGCTTTCTTT.

V usage is TRBV5-1 and J usage is TRBJ2-2; possibly TRBD1 for D (6 bases). CDR3 length: 15 residues. The germline V gene has CDR1 SGHRS and CDR2 YFSETQ. V was pared by 4 bases and J by 4 bases, with 14 bases between. The CDR3 coding sequence is TGCGCCAGCAGCGGGATGCAGGGGACCACCGGGGAGCTGTTTTTT. It encodes CASSGMQGTTGELFF.

As to this clone: Other DNA sequences of this sample code for an identical CDR3. The J gene is TRBJ2-1, the V gene TRBV5-1; 10 bases agree with TRBD2. The CDR3 is 16 residues long. CDR1 and CDR2 (germline): SGHRS, YFSETQ. The J segment lost 3 bases and the V segment lost 0 bases, leaving 3 bases of the junction unmatched. CDR3 residues: CASSLAGTSVYNEQFF. The CDR3 nucleotides are TGCGCCAGCAGCTTGGCCGGGACTAGCGTCTACAATGAGCAGTTCTTC.

This chain uses TRBV30 with TRBJ2-7; TRBD1 matches 7 bases. J was trimmed by 0 bases and V by 4 bases; bases with no gene match: 12. Germline V gene sequence: CDR1 GTSNPN, CDR2 SVGIG (reference sequence). The CDR3 totals 16 residues. CDR3 amino acids: CAWNLGDRASSYEQYF. CDR3 coding DNA: TGTGCCTGGAATTTGGGCGACAGGGCGAGCTCCTACGAGCAGTACTTC.

The CDR3 DNA reads TGTGCCAGCTCCTTCGGAGGGGGGACAGATACGCAGTATTTT. Translated: CASSFGGGTDTQYF. The V call is TRBV18, the J call TRBJ2-3; the D gene could be TRBD1 or TRBD2 (6 bases each). This CDR3 contains 14 residues. The germline V gene encodes CDR1 KGHSH and CDR2 LQKENI. V dropped 6 bases and J dropped 3 bases, with 13 bases sitting between them.

The chain's CDR3 is CASSVQGAQETQYF. The CDR3 bases are TGTGCCAGCAGCGTCCAGGGGGCCCAAGAGACCCAGTACTTC. The genes are TRBV9 and TRBJ2-5; 8 positions agree with TRBD1. Germline V gene lookup returns CDR1 SGDLS and CDR2 YYNGEE. CDR3 length equals 14 residues. The ends lost 2 bases at V and 1 base at J; junction bases unmatched: 1.

The CDR3 spells CASSPLAGNTDTQYF. The CDR3 DNA sequence: TGTGCCAGCAGCCCCTTAGCGGGGAACACAGATACGCAGTATTTT. This chain links TRBV7-2 with TRBJ2-3, with 8 positions matching TRBD2. CDR1 and CDR2 (germline): SGHTA, FQGNSA. V trimming: 5 bases; J trimming: 2 bases; junction bases outside the gene matches: 6. The CDR3 contains 15 residues. Filled out from reference TRBV7-2 and TRBJ2-3, the complete variable domain reads GAGVSQSPSNKVTEKGKDVELRCDPISGHTALYWYRQSLGQGLEFLIYFQGNSAPDKSGLPSDRFSAERTGGSVSTLTIQRTQQEDSAVYLCASSPLAGNTDTQYFGPGTRLTVL.